This T cell receptor (beta chain) was captured by sequencing in a study of blood T cell repertoires in COVID-19. Study as a whole: The United States, Italy and Spain provided the acute and convalescent COVID-19 samples.

This clone has only one observation. Original processing methods: Cell counts per sample came from amplifying reference gene primers. Profiled with immunoSEQ multiplex PCR; TCRdb holds only in-frame clones, not every one. For V, J and clone size, that table is used; D and trimming come from the DNA. The table lists over 200,000 clones, roughly 86% of them singletons, with less than 3.5% in the top ten. Trimming cost V 5 bases and J 3 bases, with 11 bases left between them. Germline CDR1 reads SGHAT; CDR2 reads FQNNGV. The CDR3 runs 14 residues. The gene calls are TRBV11-2 and TRBJ1-3; D may be TRBD1 (5 bases). The sequence derives from an older woman with acute or convalescent COVID-19. The sequenced sample consisted of peripheral blood. The chain's CDR3 is CASSMGGYGNTIYF. The CDR3 DNA sequence: TGTGCCAGCAGCATGGGGGGATATGGAAACACCATATATTTT.